The 5 T cell receptor beta chains below all came from one sample that was sequenced in a study of cytomegalovirus exposure and HLA in healthy donors (TCRdb year 2017). To prepare the library, the immunoSEQ multiplex PCR assay was applied. The multiplex PCR relied on a mix of 60 forward primers for TCR Vbeta segments and 13 reverse primers for TCR Jbeta segments. The table comes from immuneACCESS by way of TCRdb, which keeps in-frame sequences with V and J called. Part of the clones is missing from these tables; in studies checked, under half for an unresolved V gene and the rest for unknown reasons. The sample table holds 100,000 to 150,000 clones, of which under 90% were seen once. Together, the top ten hold over 3% of the sample. Sequences were obtained from PBMCs. The receptors were gathered from a middle-aged woman in good health and CMV-seropositive.

The chain uses TRBV19 and TRBJ2-3; D gene ambiguous. V gave up 3 bases and J gave up 2 bases, with 12 bases separating them. The CDR3 is made up of 15 amino acids. Germline V CDR1 and CDR2: LNHDA, SQIVND (reference sequence). The CDR3 region is CASSIGSLYTDTQYF. The CDR3 nucleotides read TGTGCCAGTAGTATTGGCTCCCTTTACACAGATACGCAGTATTTT.

The chain carries TRBV4-2 and TRBJ2-6, with D tentatively TRBD2 (6 bases). The ends were cut back, 1 base at V and 3 bases at J, with 7 bases in the middle. The CDR3 covers 15 residues. Germline V CDR1 and CDR2: LGHNA, YNFKEQ. Written as DNA, the CDR3 is TGTGCCAGCAGCCAAGGGGGAGGTGGGGCCAACGTCCTGACTTTC. Amino acid sequence: CASSQGGGGANVLTF.

The chain couples TRBV19 to TRBJ1-1, with a weak D call TRBD1 (6 bases). Germline-derived CDR1 and CDR2 are LNHDA and SQIVND (reference sequence). This CDR3 spans 12 amino acids. V was cut by 4 bases and J by 4 bases, with 7 bases left in between. As DNA, the CDR3 is TGTGCCAGTAGTACCAGGGGCACTGAAGCTTTCTTT. This translates into CASSTRGTEAFF.

The J gene is TRBJ2-7, the V gene TRBV27; 13 bases map to TRBD2. CDR1 is MNHEY, CDR2 SMNVEV, per germline (reference sequence). CDR3 length equals 15 residues. J lost 4 bases, V lost 7 bases, and 7 bases had no gene match. The CDR3: CASTWTSGRSYEQYF. The DNA for the CDR3 is TGTGCCAGCACCTGGACTAGCGGGAGATCGTACGAGCAGTACTTC.

The V and J genes are TRBV6-5 and TRBJ2-2, with 14 bases matching TRBD2. The germline V gene has CDR1 MNHEY and CDR2 SVGAGI. With 9 bases clipped from V and 7 bases from J, the junction kept 4 bases outside the gene matches. The CDR3 covers 14 residues. In nucleotides, the CDR3 is TGTGCCAGTGGACTAGCGGGAGGTCACGGGGAGCTGTTTTTT. Residues: CASGLAGGHGELFF.